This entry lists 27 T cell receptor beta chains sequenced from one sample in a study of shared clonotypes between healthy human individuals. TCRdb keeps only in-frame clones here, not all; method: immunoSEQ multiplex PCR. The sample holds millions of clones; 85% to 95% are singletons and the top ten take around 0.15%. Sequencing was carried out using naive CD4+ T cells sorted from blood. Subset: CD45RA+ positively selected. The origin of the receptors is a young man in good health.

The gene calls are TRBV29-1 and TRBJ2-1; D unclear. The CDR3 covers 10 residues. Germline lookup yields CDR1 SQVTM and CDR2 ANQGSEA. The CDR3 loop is CSCIGYEQFF. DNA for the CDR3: TGCAGTTGTATCGGATATGAGCAGTTCTTC.

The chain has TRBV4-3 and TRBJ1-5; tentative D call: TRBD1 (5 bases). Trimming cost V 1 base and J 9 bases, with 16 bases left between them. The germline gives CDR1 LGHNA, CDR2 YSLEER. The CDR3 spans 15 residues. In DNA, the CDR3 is TGCGCCAGCAGCCAAGGGCAGGGAGAGGGGACGCCCCAGCATTTT. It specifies CASSQGQGEGTPQHF.

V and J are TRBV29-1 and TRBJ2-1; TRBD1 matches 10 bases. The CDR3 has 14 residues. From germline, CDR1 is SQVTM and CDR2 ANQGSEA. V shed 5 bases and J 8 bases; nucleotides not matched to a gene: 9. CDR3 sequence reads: CSVRGDRGMDEQFF. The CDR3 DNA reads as TGCAGCGTTCGTGGGGACAGGGGCATGGATGAGCAGTTCTTC.

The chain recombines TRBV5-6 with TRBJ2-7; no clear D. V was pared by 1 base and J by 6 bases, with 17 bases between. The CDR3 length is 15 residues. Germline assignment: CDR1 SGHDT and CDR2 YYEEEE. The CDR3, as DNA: TGTGCCAGCAGCTTGCGAGACGGAAAACGGGCCGAGCAGTACTTC. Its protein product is CASSLRDGKRAEQYF.

This CDR3 reads CASSPPTGQGVSPLHF. CDR3 coding DNA: TGTGCCAGCTCACCACCCACGGGACAGGGCGTCTCACCCCTCCACTTT. The chain joins TRBV18 to TRBJ1-6, with TRBD1 matching over 9 bases. The CDR3 runs to 16 residues. Germline V gene sequence: CDR1 KGHSH, CDR2 LQKENI. V trimming: 0 bases; J trimming: 10 bases; junction bases outside the gene matches: 7.

CDR3 bases: TGTGCCAGCAGCTCGGCTAGCGGGAGGGCGTTCTACGAGCAGTACTTC. This codes for CASSSASGRAFYEQYF. The chain couples TRBV5-4 to TRBJ2-7; the match to TRBD2 covers 12 bases. CDR3 length equals 16 residues. The trim removed 3 bases at V and 3 bases at J, leaving 7 bases unmatched. CDR1 is SGHNT and CDR2 is YYREEE in the germline V gene (reference sequence).

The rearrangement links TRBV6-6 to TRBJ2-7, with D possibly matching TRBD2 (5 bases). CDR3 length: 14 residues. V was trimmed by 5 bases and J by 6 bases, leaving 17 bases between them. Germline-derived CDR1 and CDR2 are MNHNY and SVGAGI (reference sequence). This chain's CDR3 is CASSRGSGTGEQYF. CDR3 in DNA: TGTGCCAGCAGTCGAGGGTCGGGAACCGGCGAGCAGTACTTC.

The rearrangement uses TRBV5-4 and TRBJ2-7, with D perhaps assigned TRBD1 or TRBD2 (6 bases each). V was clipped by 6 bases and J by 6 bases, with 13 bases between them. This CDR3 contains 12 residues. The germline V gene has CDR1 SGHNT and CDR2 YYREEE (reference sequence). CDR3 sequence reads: CASKSKGGEQYF. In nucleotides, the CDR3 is TGTGCCAGCAAATCCAAGGGGGGCGAGCAGTACTTC.

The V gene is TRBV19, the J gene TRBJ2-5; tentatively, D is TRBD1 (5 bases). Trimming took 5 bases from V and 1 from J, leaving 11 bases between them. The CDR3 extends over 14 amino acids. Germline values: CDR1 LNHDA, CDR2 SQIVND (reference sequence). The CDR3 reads CASSSTTVQETQYF. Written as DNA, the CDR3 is TGTGCCAGTAGTTCCACGACAGTCCAAGAGACCCAGTACTTC.

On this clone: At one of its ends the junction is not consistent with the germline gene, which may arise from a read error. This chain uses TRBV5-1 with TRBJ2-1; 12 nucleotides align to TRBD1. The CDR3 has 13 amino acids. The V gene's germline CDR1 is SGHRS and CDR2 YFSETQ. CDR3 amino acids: CASGTGGYYEQFF. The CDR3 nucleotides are TGCGCCAGCGGGACAGGGGGCTACTATGAGCAGTTCTTC.

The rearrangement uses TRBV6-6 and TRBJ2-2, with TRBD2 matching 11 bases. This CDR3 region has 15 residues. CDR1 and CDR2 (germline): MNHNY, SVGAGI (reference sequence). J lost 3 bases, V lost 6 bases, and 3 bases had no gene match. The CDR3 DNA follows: TGTGCCAGCAGCTCTAGCGGGAGGTACACCGGGGAGCTGTTTTTT. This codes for CASSSSGRYTGELFF.

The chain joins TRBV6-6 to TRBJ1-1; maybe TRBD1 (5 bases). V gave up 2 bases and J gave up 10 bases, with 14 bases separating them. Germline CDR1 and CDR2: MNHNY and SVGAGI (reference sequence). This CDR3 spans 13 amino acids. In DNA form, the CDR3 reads TGTGCCAGCAGTTACGAGGGGCCTAAAGGAGCTTTCTTT. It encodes CASSYEGPKGAFF.

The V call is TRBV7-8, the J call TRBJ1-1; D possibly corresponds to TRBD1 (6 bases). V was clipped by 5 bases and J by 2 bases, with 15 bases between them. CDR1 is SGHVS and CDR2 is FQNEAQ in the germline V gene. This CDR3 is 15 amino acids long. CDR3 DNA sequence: TGTGCCAGCAGCCTCCGGGAGGGGGGAAACACTGAAGCTTTCTTT. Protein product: CASSLREGGNTEAFF.

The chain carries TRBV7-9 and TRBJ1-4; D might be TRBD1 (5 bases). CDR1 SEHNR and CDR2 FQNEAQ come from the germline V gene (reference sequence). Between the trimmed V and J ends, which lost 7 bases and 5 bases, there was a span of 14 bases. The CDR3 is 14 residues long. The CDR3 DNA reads TGTGCCAGCACCCCACTGGCAGGGAATGAAAAACTGTTTTTT. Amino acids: CASTPLAGNEKLFF.

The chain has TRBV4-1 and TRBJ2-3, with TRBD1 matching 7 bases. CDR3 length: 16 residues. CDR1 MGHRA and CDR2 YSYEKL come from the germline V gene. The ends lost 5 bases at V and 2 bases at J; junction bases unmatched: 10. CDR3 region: CASSSQGQRVTDTQYF. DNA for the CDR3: TGCGCCAGCAGCTCGCAGGGACAGAGAGTCACAGATACGCAGTATTTT.

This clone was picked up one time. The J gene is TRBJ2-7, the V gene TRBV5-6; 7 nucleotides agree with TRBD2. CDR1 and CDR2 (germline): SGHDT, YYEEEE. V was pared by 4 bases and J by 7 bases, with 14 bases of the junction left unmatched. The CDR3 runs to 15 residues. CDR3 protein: CASSPRGGSVREQYF. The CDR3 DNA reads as TGTGCCAGCAGCCCCCGAGGCGGGAGTGTACGAGAGCAGTACTTC.

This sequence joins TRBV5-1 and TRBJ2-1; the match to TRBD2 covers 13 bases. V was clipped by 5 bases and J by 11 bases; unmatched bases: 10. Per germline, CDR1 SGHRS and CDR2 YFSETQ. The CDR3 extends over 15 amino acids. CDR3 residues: CASSLTGTSGEKQFF. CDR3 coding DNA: TGCGCCAGCAGTCTTACCGGGACTAGCGGGGAAAAGCAGTTCTTC.

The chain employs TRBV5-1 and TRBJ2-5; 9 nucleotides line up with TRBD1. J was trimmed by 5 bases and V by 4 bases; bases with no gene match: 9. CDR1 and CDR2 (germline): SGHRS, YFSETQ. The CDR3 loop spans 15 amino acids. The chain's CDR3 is CASSPGQGMWETQYF. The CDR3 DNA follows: TGCGCCAGCAGCCCAGGACAGGGGATGTGGGAGACCCAGTACTTC.

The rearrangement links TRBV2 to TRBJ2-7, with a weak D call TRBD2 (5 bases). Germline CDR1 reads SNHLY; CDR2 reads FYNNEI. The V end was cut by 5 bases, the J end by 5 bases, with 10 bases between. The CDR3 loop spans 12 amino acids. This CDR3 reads CASSRGSHEQYF. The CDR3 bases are TGTGCCAGCAGTAGAGGGTCCCACGAGCAGTACTTC.

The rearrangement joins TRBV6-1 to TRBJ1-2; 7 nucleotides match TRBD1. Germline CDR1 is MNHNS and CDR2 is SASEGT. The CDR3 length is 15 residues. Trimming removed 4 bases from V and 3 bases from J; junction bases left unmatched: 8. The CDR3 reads CASSVRGLGDYGYTF. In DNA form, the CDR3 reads TGTGCCAGCAGTGTTAGGGGGCTCGGGGACTATGGCTACACCTTC.

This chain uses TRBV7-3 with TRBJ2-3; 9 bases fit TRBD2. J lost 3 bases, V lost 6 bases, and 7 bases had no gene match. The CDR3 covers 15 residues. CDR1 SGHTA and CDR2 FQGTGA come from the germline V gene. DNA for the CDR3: TGTGCCAGCAGACCCAGCGGGGGGTTAACAGATACGCAGTATTTT. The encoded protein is CASRPSGGLTDTQYF.

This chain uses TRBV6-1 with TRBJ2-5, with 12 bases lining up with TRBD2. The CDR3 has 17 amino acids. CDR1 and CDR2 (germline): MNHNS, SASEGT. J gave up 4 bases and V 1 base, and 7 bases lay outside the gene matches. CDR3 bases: TGTGCCAGCAGTGAAGATCGACTAGCGGGGGTTAGAGAGACCCAGTACTTC. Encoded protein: CASSEDRLAGVRETQYF.

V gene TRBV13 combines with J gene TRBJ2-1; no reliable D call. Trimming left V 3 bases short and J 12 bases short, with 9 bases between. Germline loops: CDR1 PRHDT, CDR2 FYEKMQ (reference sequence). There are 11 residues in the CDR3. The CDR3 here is CASSFGGSQFF. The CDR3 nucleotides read TGTGCCAGCAGCTTCGGCGGATCGCAGTTCTTC.

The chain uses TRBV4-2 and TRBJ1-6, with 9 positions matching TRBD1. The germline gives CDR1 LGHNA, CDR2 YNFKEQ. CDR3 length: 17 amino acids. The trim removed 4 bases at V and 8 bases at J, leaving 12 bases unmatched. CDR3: CASSPRNRGQGDSPLHF. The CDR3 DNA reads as TGTGCCAGCAGCCCAAGAAACAGGGGGCAAGGGGATTCACCCCTCCACTTT.

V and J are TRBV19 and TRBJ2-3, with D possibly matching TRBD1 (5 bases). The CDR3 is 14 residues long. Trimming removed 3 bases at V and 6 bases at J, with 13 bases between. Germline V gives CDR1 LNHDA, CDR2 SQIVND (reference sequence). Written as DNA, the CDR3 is TGTGCCAGTAGTATGGATAGGGGCAAGGATACGCAGTATTTT. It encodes CASSMDRGKDTQYF. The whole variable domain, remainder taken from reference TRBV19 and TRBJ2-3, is DGGITQSPKYLFRKEGQNVTLSCEQNLNHDAMYWYRQDPGQGLRLIYYSQIVNDFQKGDIAEGYSVSREKKESFPLTVTSAQKNPTAFYLCASSMDRGKDTQYFGPGTRLTVL.

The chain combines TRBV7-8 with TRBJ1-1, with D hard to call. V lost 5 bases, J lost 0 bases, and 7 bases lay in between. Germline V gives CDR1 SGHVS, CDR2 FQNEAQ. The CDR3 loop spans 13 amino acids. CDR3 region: CASSLEMNTEAFF. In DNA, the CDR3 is TGTGCCAGCAGCCTCGAGATGAACACTGAAGCTTTCTTT.

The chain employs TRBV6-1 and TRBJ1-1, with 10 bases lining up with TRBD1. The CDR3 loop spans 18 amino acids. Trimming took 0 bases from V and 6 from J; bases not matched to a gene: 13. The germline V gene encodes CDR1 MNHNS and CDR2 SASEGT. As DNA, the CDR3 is TGTGCCAGCAGTGAAGCGATTCCGGGACAGGGGCGCCTCCCTGAAGCTTTCTTT. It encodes CASSEAIPGQGRLPEAFF.